This TCR beta chain was identified in a study of shared clonotypes between healthy human individuals. Trimming took 5 bases from V and 6 from J; bases not matched to a gene: 7. CDR3 length equals 16 residues. From germline, CDR1 is SNHLY and CDR2 FYNNEI. The split of CD4+ cells yielded CD45RA+ naive and CD45RA-negative memory subsets. Using immunoSEQ multiplex PCR, the repertoire was profiled, and TCRdb retains in-frame clones only, with some absent. The data contain around 750,000 clones, around 74% of them singletons. The material sequenced was memory CD4+ T cells sorted from blood. Subset here: CD45RA-negative fraction. This TCR derives from a woman aged 30 to 39 in good health. This chain joins TRBV2 and TRBJ2-2; 12 positions match TRBD2. The CDR3 loop is CASSRLAGGPPGELFF. CDR3 coding DNA: TGTGCCAGCAGTCGTCTAGCGGGAGGGCCACCCGGGGAGCTGTTTTTT. Full variable domain (missing parts from reference TRBV2 and TRBJ2-2): EPEVTQTPSHQVTQMGQEVILRCVPISNHLYFYWYRQILGQKVEFLVSFYNNEISEKSEIFDDQFSVERPDGSNFTLKIRSTKLEDSAMYFCASSRLAGGPPGELFFGEGSRLTVL.